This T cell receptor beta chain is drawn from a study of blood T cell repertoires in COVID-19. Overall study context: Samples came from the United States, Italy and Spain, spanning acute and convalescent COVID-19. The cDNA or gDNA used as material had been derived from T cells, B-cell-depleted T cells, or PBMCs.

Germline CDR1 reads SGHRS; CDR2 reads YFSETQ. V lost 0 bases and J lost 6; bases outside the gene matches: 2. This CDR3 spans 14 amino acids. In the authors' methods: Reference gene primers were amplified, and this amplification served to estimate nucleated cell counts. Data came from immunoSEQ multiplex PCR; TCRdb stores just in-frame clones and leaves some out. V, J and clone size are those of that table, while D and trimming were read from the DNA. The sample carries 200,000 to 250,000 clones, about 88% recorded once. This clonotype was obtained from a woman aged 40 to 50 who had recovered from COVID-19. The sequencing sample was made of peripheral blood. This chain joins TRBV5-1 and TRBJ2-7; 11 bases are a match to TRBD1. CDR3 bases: TGCGCCAGCAGCTTGGATGGGACAGGGGGCGAGCAGTACTTC. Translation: CASSLDGTGGEQYF.